A single sample is the source of the 14 T cell receptor beta chains below, sequenced in a study of T cell responses to AZD1222 COVID-19 vaccine. Clones were read by immunoSEQ multiplex PCR, and TCRdb kept only the in-frame ones, dropping some. The top ten hold roughly 4.4% of the sample, which has about 120,000 clones, around 90% seen once. This specimen was peripheral blood, taken on day 0 of MenACWY control vaccination. Receptor source: an adult in good health.

The chain uses TRBV30 and TRBJ2-7, with unresolved D. This CDR3 is built from 15 residues. From germline, CDR1 is GTSNPN and CDR2 SVGIG (reference sequence). Deletions cut 0 bases from V and 2 bases from J, with 14 bases between. This CDR3 is CAWSVPRLSTYEQYF. The CDR3 DNA sequence: TGTGCCTGGAGTGTACCAAGGTTGTCCACCTACGAGCAGTACTTC.

DNA for the CDR3: TGTGCCAGCACCGAGACAGGGGGGTTTGGCTACACCTTC. Protein product: CASTETGGFGYTF. This sequence joins TRBV6-5 and TRBJ1-2, with 9 bases matching TRBD1. CDR1 is MNHEY and CDR2 is SVGAGI in the germline V gene. V lost 7 bases and J lost 7; bases outside the gene matches: 7. The CDR3 length is 13 residues.

The chain combines TRBV5-1 with TRBJ2-1; 11 bases align to TRBD2. J was trimmed by 0 bases and V by 4 bases; bases with no gene match: 9. The CDR3 is 18 amino acids. Per germline, CDR1 SGHRS and CDR2 YFSETQ. CDR3 bases: TGCGCCAGCAGCCCCCGGGGTAGCGGGAGGGGCTCCTACAATGAGCAGTTCTTC. Translated: CASSPRGSGRGSYNEQFF. The whole variable domain, filled in from reference TRBV5-1 and TRBJ2-1, reads KAGVTQTPRYLIKTRGQQVTLSCSPISGHRSVSWYQQTPGQGLQFLFEYFSETQRNKGNFPGRFSGRQFSNSRSEMNVSTLELGDSALYLCASSPRGSGRGSYNEQFFGPGTRLTVL.

The chain joins TRBV3-1 (or the pseudogene TRBV3-2) to TRBJ1-6, with TRBD1 matching over 8 bases. The germline V gene has CDR1 LGHDT and CDR2 YNNKEL (reference sequence). With 1 base clipped from V and 10 bases from J, the junction kept 12 bases outside the gene matches. The CDR3 is 17 residues long. The CDR3 DNA reads TGTGCCAGCAGCCAAGTGGCGGGGACAGGCGCGGAGTCACCCCTCCACTTT. Translation gives CASSQVAGTGAESPLHF.

The chain has TRBV30 and TRBJ2-2; no firm D call. This CDR3 is 15 amino acids long. Germline V gene lookup returns CDR1 GTSNPN and CDR2 SVGIG (reference sequence). Trimming removed 5 bases at V and 4 bases at J, with 17 bases between. DNA of the CDR3: TGTGCCTGGGGAGAATGGGCGCTGGGCACCGGGGAGCTGTTTTTT. Protein product: CAWGEWALGTGELFF.

The chain is built from TRBV7-2 and TRBJ2-1; D remains unclear. The V gene's germline CDR1 is SGHTA and CDR2 FQGNSA. V lost 4 bases and J lost 5, with 12 bases in between. The CDR3 totals 14 residues. This CDR3 reads CASSSWATNNEQFF. CDR3 in DNA: TGTGCCAGCAGCTCCTGGGCCACCAACAATGAGCAGTTCTTC.

The CDR3 DNA reads as TGTGCCAGCAGCTTAGGGAGGGTAGGCGAGCAGTACTTC. Translating gives CASSLGRVGEQYF. This rearrangement joins TRBV11-2 to TRBJ2-7; perhaps TRBD2 as D (6 bases). Germline V gene lookup returns CDR1 SGHAT and CDR2 FQNNGV. There are 13 residues in the CDR3. The V end was cut by 1 base, the J end by 6 bases, with 10 bases between.

This clone was counted between two and nine times. The gene calls are TRBV3-1 (or the pseudogene TRBV3-2) and TRBJ2-7; D unclear. Trimming took off 4 bases at V and 2 bases at J, with 15 bases between the two ends. Germline lookup yields CDR1 LGHDT and CDR2 YNNKEL (reference sequence). This CDR3 contains 15 residues. The CDR3, as DNA: TGTGCCAGCAGCCCGTTGATGGGTTCTCCCTACGAGCAGTACTTC. This codes for CASSPLMGSPYEQYF.

The chain joins TRBV28 to TRBJ1-2; D not resolved. Trimming shortened V by 5 bases and J by 5 bases, and 12 bases separated the two germline ends. This CDR3 contains 13 residues. CDR1 MDHEN and CDR2 SYDVKM come from the germline V gene. The CDR3 DNA follows: TGTGCCAGCAGTGTCCCCCCCCTATATGGCTACACCTTC. Residues: CASSVPPLYGYTF.

This clone was recorded only once. V and J are TRBV7-8 and TRBJ1-6, with D perhaps matching TRBD1 (5 bases). Trimming took off 4 bases at V and 7 bases at J, with 11 bases between the two ends. The CDR3 spans 14 residues. From germline, CDR1 is SGHVS and CDR2 FQNEAQ. CDR3 bases: TGTGCCAGCAGCTGGGGCCGTGAAAATTCACCCCTCCACTTT. Translation: CASSWGRENSPLHF.

The rearrangement joins TRBV19 to TRBJ2-3, with TRBD2 identical over 13 bases. V shed 5 bases, J shed 3 bases, and the junction held 8 bases outside the gene matches. The CDR3 has 17 amino acids. From germline, CDR1 is LNHDA and CDR2 SQIVND (reference sequence). The chain's CDR3 is CASSGSGLAGQTDTQYF. CDR3 DNA sequence: TGTGCCAGTAGTGGCTCGGGACTAGCGGGACAGACAGATACGCAGTATTTT.

This clone was seen once. The V gene is TRBV7-9, the J gene TRBJ2-2, with D perhaps TRBD2 (5 bases). Deletions cut 5 bases from V and 6 bases from J, with 7 bases between. The CDR3 runs 12 residues. The germline CDR1 and CDR2 sequences are SEHNR and FQNEAQ (reference sequence). The CDR3 DNA is TGTGCCAGCAGCCGGGGTGCCGGGGAGCTGTTTTTT. Its translation is CASSRGAGELFF.

The V call is TRBV7-3, the J call TRBJ2-3; 7 bases fit TRBD2. This CDR3 comprises 16 residues. Trimming at V came to 2 bases and at J to 3 bases, leaving 8 bases not matched to a gene. Germline V gene data show CDR1 as SGHTA and CDR2 as FQGTGA. This chain's CDR3 is CASSLAAGVGTDTQYF. The DNA for the CDR3 is TGTGCCAGCAGCTTAGCCGCGGGAGTTGGAACAGATACGCAGTATTTT.

The V call is TRBV5-1, the J call TRBJ1-2; 8 bases fit TRBD1. CDR3 size: 14 residues. The germline V gene encodes CDR1 SGHRS and CDR2 YFSETQ. V was clipped by 1 base and J by 8 bases; unmatched bases: 7. Written as DNA, the CDR3 is TGCGCCAGCAGCTTGATGGACAGGGCCGGCGGCTACACCTTC. Protein sequence: CASSLMDRAGGYTF.